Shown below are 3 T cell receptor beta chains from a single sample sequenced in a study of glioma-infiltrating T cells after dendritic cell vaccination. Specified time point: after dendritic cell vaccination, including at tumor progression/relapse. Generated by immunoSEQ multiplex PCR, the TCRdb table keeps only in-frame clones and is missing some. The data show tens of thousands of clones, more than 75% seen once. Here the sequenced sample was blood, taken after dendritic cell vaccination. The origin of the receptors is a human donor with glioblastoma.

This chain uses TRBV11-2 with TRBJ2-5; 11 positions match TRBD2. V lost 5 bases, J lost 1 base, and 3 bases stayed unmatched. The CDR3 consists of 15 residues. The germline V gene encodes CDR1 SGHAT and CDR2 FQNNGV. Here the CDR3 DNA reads TGTGCCAGCAGCCCTAGCGGGGGGACCCAAGAGACCCAGTACTTC. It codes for CASSPSGGTQETQYF.

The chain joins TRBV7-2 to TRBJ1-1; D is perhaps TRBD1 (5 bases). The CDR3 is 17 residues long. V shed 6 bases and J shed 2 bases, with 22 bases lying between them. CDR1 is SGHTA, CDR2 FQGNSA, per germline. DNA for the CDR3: TGTGCCAGCAGGGAACGGACACCCCTTCAGAACAACACTGAAGCTTTCTTT. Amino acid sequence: CASRERTPLQNNTEAFF.

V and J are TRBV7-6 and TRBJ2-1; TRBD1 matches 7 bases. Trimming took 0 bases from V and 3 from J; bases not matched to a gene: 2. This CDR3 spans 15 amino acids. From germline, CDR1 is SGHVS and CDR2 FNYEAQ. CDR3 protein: CASSLAGGFYNEQFF. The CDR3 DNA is TGTGCCAGCAGCTTAGCAGGGGGCTTCTACAATGAGCAGTTCTTC.